This T cell receptor (beta chain) comes out of a study of beta chain features in type 1 diabetes. The CDR3 has 15 amino acids. Germline V lookup: CDR1 LNHNV, CDR2 YYDKDF (reference sequence). The ends were cut back, 0 bases at V and 1 base at J, with 9 bases in the middle. All of the isolated RNA was reverse transcribed, so expressed TCRB transcripts were sequenced. The data were produced by immunoSEQ multiplex PCR, yet TCRdb's version contains in-frame clones alone and is incomplete. In the table there are approximately 150,000 clones, about 13% of which are singletons. This clone was counted a few times. Its antigen is unidentified. Whole-study findings and limits: For Type 1 diabetes patients, all four CD4+ subsets carried TCRB CDR3s that were moderately but significantly shorter.

A single heparinised draw of around 0.11 L on average was taken per donor. By way of CD45RO/CCR7/CD25/CD127/CD95/CD27, the CD4+ regulatory, stem cell-like memory, central memory and naive cells were sorted. The receptor's source is a man aged 18-30 years with type 1 diabetes. The chain combines TRBV15 with TRBJ1-1; D gene uncertain. The sequenced sample was central memory CD4+ T cells from blood. For the CDR3, the DNA is TGTGCCACCAGCAGAGATACACGGGAGAACACTGAAGCTTTCTTT. It specifies CATSRDTRENTEAFF.